This is a list of T cell receptor beta chains from one sample in a study of T cell changes during pregnancy in multiple sclerosis. Sequencing used immunoSEQ multiplex PCR; TCRdb keeps in-frame clones, though not all of them. This table holds around 31,000 clones, nearly 90% found once. The sample in question was CD4+ T cells from peripheral blood mononuclear cells, obtained in the third trimester of pregnancy. The source of these receptors is a female donor in good health, enrolled as a control in a pregnancy study. Both conserved end residues are part of each CDR3. D genes are given only for firm matches.

CDR3: CASRKGQINEKLFF
D: .
V: TRBV6-6
length: 14
J: TRBJ1-4

CDR3: CASSEKGHSGNTIYF
D: .
V: TRBV7-9
length: 15
J: TRBJ1-3

CDR3: CASISRDRAPIAGGYEQYF
D: .
V: TRBV10-2
length: 19
J: TRBJ2-7

CDR3: CASRNSSSTEQYF
D: .
V: TRBV10-2
length: 13
J: TRBJ2-7

CDR3: CASSVGSLASDTQYF
D: .
V: TRBV9
length: 15
J: TRBJ2-3

CDR3: CASSMREGNQPQHF
D: .
V: TRBV19
length: 14
J: TRBJ1-5

CDR3: CAVGGGGKRYEQYF
D: .
V: TRBV7-9
length: 14
J: TRBJ2-7

CDR3: CASSLDRSNEKLFF
D: .
V: TRBV7-2
length: 14
J: TRBJ1-4

CDR3: CASSLGALADEQFF
D: TRBD2
V: TRBV7-2
length: 14
J: TRBJ2-1

CDR3: CAISQGLGASTGNTIYF
D: .
V: TRBV10-3
length: 17
J: TRBJ1-3

CDR3: CSVGQGGFMNTEAFF
D: TRBD1
V: TRBV29-1
length: 15
J: TRBJ1-1

CDR3: CATGQGAAGANVLTF
D: TRBD1
V: TRBV10-3
length: 15
J: TRBJ2-6

CDR3: CASTRGRSGAQTDTQYF
D: TRBD2
V: TRBV7-2
length: 17
J: TRBJ2-3

CDR3: CASSVAPPQGTSFTLGQETQYF
D: .
V: TRBV9
length: 22
J: TRBJ2-5

CDR3: CASSESGGGAYQETQYF
D: TRBD2
V: TRBV10-2
length: 17
J: TRBJ2-5

CDR3: CASSFEVGDQPQHF
D: .
V: TRBV7-8
length: 14
J: TRBJ1-5

CDR3: CASRRAGPTDTQYF
D: .
V: TRBV6-5
length: 14
J: TRBJ2-3

CDR3: CASSAGQGRGYTF
D: TRBD1
V: TRBV6-6
length: 13
J: TRBJ1-2

CDR3: CASSRVREKLFF
D: .
V: TRBV19
length: 12
J: TRBJ1-4

CDR3: CASSEFPLAPTATNEKLFF
D: .
V: TRBV6-1
length: 19
J: TRBJ1-4

CDR3: CASSFAGQGRTEAFF
D: TRBD1
V: TRBV5-1
length: 15
J: TRBJ1-1

CDR3: CASSVEGRQGASGNTIYF
D: TRBD1
V: TRBV9
length: 18
J: TRBJ1-3

CDR3: CASNTPPPSAEAFF
D: .
V: TRBV28
length: 14
J: TRBJ1-1

CDR3: CASTLAGVIGGGEQFF
D: TRBD2
V: TRBV28
length: 16
J: TRBJ2-1

CDR3: CASSPYTGTYNEQFF
D: .
V: TRBV5-1
length: 15
J: TRBJ2-1

CDR3: CASSTASGNTIYF
D: .
V: TRBV2
length: 13
J: TRBJ1-3

CDR3: CASSWGGDYGYTF
D: .
V: TRBV5-1
length: 13
J: TRBJ1-2

CDR3: CASSLLQGQGSNQPQHF
D: TRBD1
V: TRBV7-9
length: 17
J: TRBJ1-5

CDR3: CASSDNRHPAYEQYF
D: .
V: TRBV25-1
length: 15
J: TRBJ2-7

CDR3: CAPSSVSSGVPNPLYEQYF
D: TRBD2
V: TRBV7-2
length: 19
J: .

CDR3: CASSQDGARPNTEAFF
D: .
V: TRBV4-1
length: 16
J: TRBJ1-1

CDR3: CASSYKGEKLFF
D: .
V: TRBV6-6
length: 12
J: TRBJ1-4

CDR3: CASSHTVGLNQPQHF
D: .
V: TRBV16
length: 15
J: TRBJ1-5

CDR3: CASSFSGTYEQYF
D: .
V: TRBV5-6
length: 13
J: TRBJ2-7

CDR3: CASRFDTPSLYGYTF
D: .
V: TRBV19
length: 15
J: TRBJ1-2

CDR3: CASSIQGDQSKKLFF
D: TRBD1
V: TRBV19
length: 15
J: TRBJ1-4

CDR3: CAISESGAGQGASNYGYTF
D: TRBD1
V: TRBV10-3
length: 19
J: TRBJ1-2

CDR3: CASRHKIYNEQFF
D: .
V: TRBV19
length: 13
J: TRBJ2-1

CDR3: CAWSTLTEAFF
D: .
V: TRBV30
length: 11
J: TRBJ1-1

CDR3: CAWRGPGTDTQYF
D: .
V: TRBV30
length: 13
J: TRBJ2-3

CDR3: CASSSDRGLSYSPLHF
D: TRBD1
V: TRBV5-4
length: 16
J: TRBJ1-6

CDR3: CASTDGLYSNQPQHF
D: .
V: TRBV19
length: 15
J: TRBJ1-5

CDR3: CSVEDDGVNQPQHF
D: .
V: TRBV29-1
length: 14
J: TRBJ1-5

CDR3: CSSRTGSEKLFF
D: TRBD1
V: TRBV29-1
length: 12
J: TRBJ1-4

CDR3: CATNPDRVGEQYF
D: TRBD1
V: TRBV2
length: 13
J: TRBJ2-7

CDR3: CASSLGQIGQPQHF
D: .
V: TRBV7-9
length: 14
J: TRBJ1-5

CDR3: CSVEEGQVYGYTF
D: .
V: TRBV29-1
length: 13
J: TRBJ1-2

CDR3: CASSPLAGVTGELFF
D: TRBD2
V: TRBV27
length: 15
J: TRBJ2-2

CDR3: CASSLGLAGTNEQFF
D: TRBD2
V: TRBV7-6
length: 15
J: TRBJ2-1

CDR3: CASSLQESLGYTF
D: .
V: TRBV5-1
length: 13
J: TRBJ1-2

CDR3: CASSPDSTNTIYF
D: .
V: TRBV18
length: 13
J: TRBJ1-3

CDR3: CASSYLRTGGNEQFF
D: TRBD1
V: TRBV5-1
length: 15
J: TRBJ2-1

CDR3: CASRSQGSDTQYF
D: .
V: TRBV11-2
length: 13
J: TRBJ2-3

CDR3: CASSQVPLLGGTEAFF
D: .
V: TRBV4-3
length: 16
J: TRBJ1-1